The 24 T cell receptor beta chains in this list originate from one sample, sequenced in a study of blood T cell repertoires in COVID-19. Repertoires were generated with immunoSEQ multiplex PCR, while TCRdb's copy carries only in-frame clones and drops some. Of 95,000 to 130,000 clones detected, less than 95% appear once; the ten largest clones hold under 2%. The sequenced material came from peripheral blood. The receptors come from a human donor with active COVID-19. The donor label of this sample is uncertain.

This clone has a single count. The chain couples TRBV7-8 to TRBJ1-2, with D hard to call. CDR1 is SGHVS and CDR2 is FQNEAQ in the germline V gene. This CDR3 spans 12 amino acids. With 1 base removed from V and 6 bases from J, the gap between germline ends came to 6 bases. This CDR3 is CASSLGPNGYTF. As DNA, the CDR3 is TGTGCCAGCAGCTTAGGGCCCAATGGCTACACCTTC.

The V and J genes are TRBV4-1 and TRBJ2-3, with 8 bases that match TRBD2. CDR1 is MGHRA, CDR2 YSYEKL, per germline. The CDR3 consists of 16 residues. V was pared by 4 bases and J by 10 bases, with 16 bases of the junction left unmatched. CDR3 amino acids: CASSPWGRGVSGAQYF. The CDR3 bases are TGCGCCAGCAGCCCTTGGGGGCGGGGGGTTTCAGGGGCGCAGTATTTT.

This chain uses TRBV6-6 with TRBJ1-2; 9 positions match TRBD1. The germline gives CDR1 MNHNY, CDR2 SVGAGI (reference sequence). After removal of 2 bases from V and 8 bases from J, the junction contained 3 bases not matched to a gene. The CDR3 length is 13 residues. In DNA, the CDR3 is TGTGCCAGCAGTTACAGGACAGGGGAAGGCTACACCTTC. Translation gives CASSYRTGEGYTF.

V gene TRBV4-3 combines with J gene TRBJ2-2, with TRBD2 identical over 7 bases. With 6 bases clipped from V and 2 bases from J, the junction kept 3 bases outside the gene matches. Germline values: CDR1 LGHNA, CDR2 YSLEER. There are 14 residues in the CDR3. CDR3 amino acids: CASRGGINTGELFF. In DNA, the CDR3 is TGCGCCAGCAGGGGAGGGATAAACACCGGGGAGCTGTTTTTT.

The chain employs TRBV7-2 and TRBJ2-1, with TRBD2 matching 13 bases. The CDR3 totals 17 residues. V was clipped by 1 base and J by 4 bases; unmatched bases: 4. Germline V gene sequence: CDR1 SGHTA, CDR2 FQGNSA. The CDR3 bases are TGTGCCAGCAGCTTAGTATCACTAGCGGGGGGGTACAATGAGCAGTTCTTC. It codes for CASSLVSLAGGYNEQFF.

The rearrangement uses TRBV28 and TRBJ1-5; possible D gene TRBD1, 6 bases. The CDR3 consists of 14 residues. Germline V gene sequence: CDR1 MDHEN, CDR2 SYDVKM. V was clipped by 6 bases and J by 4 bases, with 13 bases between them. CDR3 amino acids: CASRLQGFNQPQHF. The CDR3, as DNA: TGTGCCAGCAGGCTCCAGGGGTTTAATCAGCCCCAGCATTTT. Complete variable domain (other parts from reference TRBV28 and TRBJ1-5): DVKVTQSSRYLVKRTGEKVFLECVQDMDHENMFWYRQDPGLGLRLIYFSYDVKMKEKGDIPEGYSVSREKKERFSLILESASTNQTSMYLCASRLQGFNQPQHFGDGTRLSIL.

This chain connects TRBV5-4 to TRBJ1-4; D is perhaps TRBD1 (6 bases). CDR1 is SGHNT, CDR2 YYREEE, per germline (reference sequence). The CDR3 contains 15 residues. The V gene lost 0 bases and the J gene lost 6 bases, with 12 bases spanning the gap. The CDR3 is CASSLGQGFDEKLFF. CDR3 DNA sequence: TGTGCCAGCAGCTTGGGGCAGGGGTTTGATGAAAAACTGTTTTTT.

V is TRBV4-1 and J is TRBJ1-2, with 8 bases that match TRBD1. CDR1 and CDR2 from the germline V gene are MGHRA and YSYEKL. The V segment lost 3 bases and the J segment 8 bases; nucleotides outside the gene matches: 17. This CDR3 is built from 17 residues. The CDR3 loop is CASSHERDGQGLRGYTF. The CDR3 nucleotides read TGCGCCAGCAGCCACGAAAGGGACGGACAGGGTTTGAGGGGCTACACCTTC.

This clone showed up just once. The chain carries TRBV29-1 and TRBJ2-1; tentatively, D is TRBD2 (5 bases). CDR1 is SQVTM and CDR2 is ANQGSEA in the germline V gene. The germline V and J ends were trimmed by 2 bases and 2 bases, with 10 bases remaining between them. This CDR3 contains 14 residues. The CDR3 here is CSVESPGTYNEQFF. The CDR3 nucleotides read TGCAGCGTTGAAAGTCCGGGGACCTACAATGAGCAGTTCTTC.

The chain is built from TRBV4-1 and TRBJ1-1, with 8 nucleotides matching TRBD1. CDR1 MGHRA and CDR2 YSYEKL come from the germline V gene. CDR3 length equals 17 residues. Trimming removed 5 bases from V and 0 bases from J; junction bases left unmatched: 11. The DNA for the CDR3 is TGCGCCAGCAGCTCCCGGGGACAGGCGATATTGAACACTGAAGCTTTCTTT. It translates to CASSSRGQAILNTEAFF.

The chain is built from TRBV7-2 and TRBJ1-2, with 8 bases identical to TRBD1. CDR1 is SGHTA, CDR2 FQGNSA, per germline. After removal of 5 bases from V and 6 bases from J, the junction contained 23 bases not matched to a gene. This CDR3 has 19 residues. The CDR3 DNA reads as TGTGCCAGCAGCCCCCCCATAGTTTGGACAGGGTCGACCTCGGATGGCTACACCTTC. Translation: CASSPPIVWTGSTSDGYTF. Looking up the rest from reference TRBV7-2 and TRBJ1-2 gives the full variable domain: GAGVSQSPSNKVTEKGKDVELRCDPISGHTALYWYRQSLGQGLEFLIYFQGNSAPDKSGLPSDRFSAERTGGSVSTLTIQRTQQEDSAVYLCASSPPIVWTGSTSDGYTFGSGTRLTVV.

In DNA, the CDR3 is TGTGCCAGCAGTTTTAGCGGGGGGCTATCTTACAATGAGCAGTTCTTC. It codes for CASSFSGGLSYNEQFF. The chain carries TRBV7-9 and TRBJ2-1; 10 nucleotides agree with TRBD2. The germline V gene encodes CDR1 SEHNR and CDR2 FQNEAQ (reference sequence). CDR3 length equals 16 residues. With 6 bases clipped from V and 4 bases from J, the junction kept 9 bases outside the gene matches. The entire variable domain, with the rest obtained from reference TRBV7-9 and TRBJ2-1, is as follows: DTGVSQNPRHKITKRGQNVTFRCDPISEHNRLYWYRQTLGQGPEFLTYFQNEAQLEKSRLLSDRFSAERPKGSFSTLEIQRTEQGDSAMYLCASSFSGGLSYNEQFFGPGTRLTVL.

In nucleotides, the CDR3 is TGTGCCAGCTCACCAAGGCAGGGGGCCGGTATTGAAAAACTGTTTTTT. This codes for CASSPRQGAGIEKLFF. This chain links TRBV18 with TRBJ1-4, with 8 nucleotides matching TRBD1. This CDR3 is built from 16 residues. Germline CDR1 is KGHSH and CDR2 is LQKENI. V gave up 2 bases and J gave up 7 bases; unmatched junction bases: 9.

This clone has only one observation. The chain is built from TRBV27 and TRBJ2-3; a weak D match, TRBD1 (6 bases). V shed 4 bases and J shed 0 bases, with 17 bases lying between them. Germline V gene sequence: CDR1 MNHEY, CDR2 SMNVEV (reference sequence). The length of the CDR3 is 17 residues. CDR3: CASSSSVSGVSTDTQYF. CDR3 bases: TGTGCCAGCAGTTCCTCCGTGTCAGGGGTTAGCACAGATACGCAGTATTTT.

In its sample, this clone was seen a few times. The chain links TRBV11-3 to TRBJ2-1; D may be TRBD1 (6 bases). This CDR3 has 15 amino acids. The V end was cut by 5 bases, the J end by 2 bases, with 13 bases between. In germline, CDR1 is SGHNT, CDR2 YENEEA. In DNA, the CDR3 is TGTGCCAGCAGCCCCTACGAGGGGGCCTACAATGAGCAGTTCTTC. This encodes CASSPYEGAYNEQFF.

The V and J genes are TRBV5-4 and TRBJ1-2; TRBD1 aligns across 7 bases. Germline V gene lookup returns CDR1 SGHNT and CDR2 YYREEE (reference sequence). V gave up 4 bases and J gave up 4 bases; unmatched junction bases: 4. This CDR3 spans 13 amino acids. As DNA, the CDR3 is TGTGCCAGCAGCCTGGGACAGAGCTATGGCTACACCTTC. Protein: CASSLGQSYGYTF.

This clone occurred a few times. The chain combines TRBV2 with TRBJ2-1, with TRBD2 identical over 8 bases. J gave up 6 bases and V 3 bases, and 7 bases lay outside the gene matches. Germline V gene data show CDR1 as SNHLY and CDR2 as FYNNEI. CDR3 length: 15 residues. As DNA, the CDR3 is TGTGCCAGCAGTGAGCAACGGGGGGGCCTCAATGAGCAGTTCTTC. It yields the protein CASSEQRGGLNEQFF.

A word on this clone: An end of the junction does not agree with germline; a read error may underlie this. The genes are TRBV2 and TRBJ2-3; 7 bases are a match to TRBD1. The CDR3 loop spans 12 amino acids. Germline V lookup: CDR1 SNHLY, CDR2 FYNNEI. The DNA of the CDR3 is TGTGCCAGCAGTGACGGGACAGCTACGCAGTATTTT. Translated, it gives CASSDGTATQYF.

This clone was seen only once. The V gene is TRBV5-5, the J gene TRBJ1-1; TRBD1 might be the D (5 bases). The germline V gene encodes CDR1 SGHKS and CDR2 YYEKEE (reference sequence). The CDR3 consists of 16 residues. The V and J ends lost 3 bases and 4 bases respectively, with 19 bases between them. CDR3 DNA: TGTGCCAGCAGCTCTACTGAAGGGGATCGGAGCACTGAAGCTTTCTTT. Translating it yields CASSSTEGDRSTEAFF.

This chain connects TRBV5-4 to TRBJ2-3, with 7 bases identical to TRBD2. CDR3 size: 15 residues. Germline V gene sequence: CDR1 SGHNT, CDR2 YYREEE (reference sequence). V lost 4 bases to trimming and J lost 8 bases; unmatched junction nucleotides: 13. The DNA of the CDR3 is TGTGCCAGCAGCGCCGGTGGGGGGGACCCCGCTACGCAGTATTTT. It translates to CASSAGGGDPATQYF. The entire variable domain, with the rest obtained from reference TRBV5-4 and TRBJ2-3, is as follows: ETGVTQSPTHLIKTRGQQVTLRCSSQSGHNTVSWYQQALGQGPQFIFQYYREEENGRGNFPPRFSGLQFPNYSSELNVNALELDDSALYLCASSAGGGDPATQYFGPGTRLTVL.

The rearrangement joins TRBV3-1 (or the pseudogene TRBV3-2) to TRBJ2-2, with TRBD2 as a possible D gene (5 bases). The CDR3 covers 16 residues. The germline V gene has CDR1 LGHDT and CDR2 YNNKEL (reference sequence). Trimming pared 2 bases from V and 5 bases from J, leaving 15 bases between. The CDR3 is CASSQTGWARTGELFF. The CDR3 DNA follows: TGTGCCAGCAGCCAAACGGGGTGGGCCCGGACCGGGGAGCTGTTTTTT.

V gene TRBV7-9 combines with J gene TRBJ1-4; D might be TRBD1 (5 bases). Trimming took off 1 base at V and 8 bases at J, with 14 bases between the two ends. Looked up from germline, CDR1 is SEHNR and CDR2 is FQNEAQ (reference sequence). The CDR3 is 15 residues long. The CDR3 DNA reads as TGTGCCAGCAGCTTAGGCCAGGGATTCTCGGAAAAACTGTTTTTT. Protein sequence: CASSLGQGFSEKLFF.

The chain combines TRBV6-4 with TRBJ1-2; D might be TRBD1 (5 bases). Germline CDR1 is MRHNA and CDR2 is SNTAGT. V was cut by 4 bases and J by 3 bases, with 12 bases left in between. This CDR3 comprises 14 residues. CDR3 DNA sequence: TGTGCCAGCAGTGTTAACGGGGGAGACTATGGCTACACCTTC. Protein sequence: CASSVNGGDYGYTF.

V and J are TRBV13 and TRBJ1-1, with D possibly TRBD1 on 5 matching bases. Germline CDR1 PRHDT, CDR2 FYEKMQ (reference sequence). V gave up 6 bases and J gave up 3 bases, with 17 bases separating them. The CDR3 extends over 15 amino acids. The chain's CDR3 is CASSQGQGGDTEAFF. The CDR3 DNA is TGTGCCAGCAGTCAGGGCCAAGGCGGGGACACTGAAGCTTTCTTT. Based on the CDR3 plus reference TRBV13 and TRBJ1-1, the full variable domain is AAGVIQSPRHLIKEKRETATLKCYPIPRHDTVYWYQQGPGQDPQFLISFYEKMQSDKGSIPDRFSAQQFSDYHSELNMSSLELGDSALYFCASSQGQGGDTEAFFGQGTRLTVV.